A selection of T cell receptor beta chains follows, all from one sample in a study of OX40 agonist ivuxolimab in advanced cancers. The data were produced by immunoSEQ multiplex PCR, yet TCRdb's version contains in-frame clones alone and is incomplete. Here the sample spans tens of thousands of clones, about 80% being singletons. The source was CD4+ or CD8+ T cells sorted from blood, collected in a trial of the OX40 agonist ivuxolimab. The receptors come from an adult with an advanced solid tumor such as melanoma, head and neck, liver or kidney cancer. The CDR3 runs from the conserved cysteine through the conserved F or W. The order of the fields is D gene, J gene, V gene, CDR3 protein. D genes are given only for firm matches.

d_gene: -; j_gene: TRBJ2-6; v_gene: TRBV5-1; CDR3aa: CASSLGSGANVLTF
d_gene: TRBD1; j_gene: TRBJ2-7; v_gene: TRBV7-2; CDR3aa: CASSQDRGAYEQYF
d_gene: -; j_gene: TRBJ1-2; v_gene: TRBV9; CDR3aa: CASSSRGAGGYTF
d_gene: -; j_gene: TRBJ1-2; v_gene: TRBV19; CDR3aa: CASSISGTNYGYTF
d_gene: -; j_gene: TRBJ2-1; v_gene: TRBV6-1; CDR3aa: CASSEGATVSYNEQFF
d_gene: -; j_gene: TRBJ1-5; v_gene: TRBV6-5; CDR3aa: CASSYSAPGRGQPQHF
d_gene: -; j_gene: TRBJ1-4; v_gene: TRBV29-1; CDR3aa: CSVQEATNEKLFF
d_gene: -; j_gene: TRBJ1-5; v_gene: TRBV20-1; CDR3aa: CSASQPQHF
d_gene: -; j_gene: TRBJ2-3; v_gene: TRBV5-1; CDR3aa: CASSLGHPDTQYF
d_gene: -; j_gene: TRBJ2-5; v_gene: TRBV18; CDR3aa: CASSPMEGAVQETQYF
d_gene: -; j_gene: TRBJ1-4; v_gene: TRBV5-1; CDR3aa: CASSIDRQALGEKLFF
d_gene: -; j_gene: TRBJ2-5; v_gene: TRBV6-1; CDR3aa: CASSEPETQYF
d_gene: -; j_gene: TRBJ1-1; v_gene: TRBV7-9; CDR3aa: CASSPMTLTGDTEAFF
d_gene: -; j_gene: TRBJ1-5; v_gene: TRBV5-1; CDR3aa: CASSLEPDRHQHF
d_gene: -; j_gene: TRBJ2-1; v_gene: TRBV29-1; CDR3aa: CSKTGVGNEQFF
d_gene: -; j_gene: TRBJ2-3; v_gene: TRBV9; CDR3aa: CASSALQGLDTQYF
d_gene: -; j_gene: TRBJ1-1; v_gene: TRBV27; CDR3aa: CASIGWGDKNTEAFF
d_gene: TRBD1; j_gene: TRBJ2-2; v_gene: TRBV4-3; CDR3aa: CASSPNRGHVKELFF
d_gene: -; j_gene: TRBJ1-4; v_gene: TRBV2; CDR3aa: CASSYRDIGEKLFF
d_gene: TRBD2; j_gene: TRBJ2-2; v_gene: TRBV9; CDR3aa: CASSRGSSGSTGELFF
d_gene: -; j_gene: TRBJ1-4; v_gene: TRBV19; CDR3aa: CASTGLATNEKLFF
d_gene: TRBD1; j_gene: TRBJ2-1; v_gene: TRBV5-1; CDR3aa: CASSWDRGSDNEQFF
d_gene: -; j_gene: TRBJ2-3; v_gene: TRBV7-2; CDR3aa: CASSPQDTQYF
d_gene: -; j_gene: TRBJ2-1; v_gene: TRBV30; CDR3aa: CAWTRSSSYNEQFF
d_gene: -; j_gene: TRBJ1-2; v_gene: TRBV7-2; CDR3aa: CASSLVKSGGYYTF
d_gene: TRBD1; j_gene: TRBJ1-1; v_gene: TRBV18; CDR3aa: CASSQGQVVTEAFF
d_gene: -; j_gene: -; v_gene: TRBV11-3; CDR3aa: CASSLIAALSYEQYF
d_gene: TRBD2; j_gene: TRBJ2-5; v_gene: TRBV13; CDR3aa: CASSFGLAGAQETQYF
d_gene: -; j_gene: TRBJ2-5; v_gene: TRBV7-7; CDR3aa: CASSLLSGGLQETQYF
d_gene: -; j_gene: TRBJ1-5; v_gene: TRBV19; CDR3aa: CASTRVKDQPQHF
d_gene: -; j_gene: TRBJ2-5; v_gene: TRBV12-2; CDR3aa: CASRAIARQETQYF
d_gene: -; j_gene: TRBJ1-4; v_gene: TRBV7-9; CDR3aa: CASSLRGPNEKLFF
d_gene: TRBD1; j_gene: TRBJ1-6; v_gene: TRBV4-3; CDR3aa: CASSQGTADNSPLHF
d_gene: -; j_gene: TRBJ1-1; v_gene: TRBV4-1; CDR3aa: CASSQGARGANTEAFF
d_gene: -; j_gene: TRBJ1-5; v_gene: TRBV6-6; CDR3aa: CACTGESSNQPQHF
d_gene: TRBD1; j_gene: TRBJ1-2; v_gene: TRBV10-3; CDR3aa: CAIRQTSGQGKVGYTF
d_gene: TRBD2; j_gene: TRBJ2-2; v_gene: TRBV27; CDR3aa: CASSPLGLAGERTGELFF
d_gene: -; j_gene: TRBJ2-7; v_gene: TRBV7-2; CDR3aa: CASSLMGGEWGGEQYF
d_gene: -; j_gene: TRBJ1-3; v_gene: TRBV6-6; CDR3aa: CASSPGFSGNTIYF